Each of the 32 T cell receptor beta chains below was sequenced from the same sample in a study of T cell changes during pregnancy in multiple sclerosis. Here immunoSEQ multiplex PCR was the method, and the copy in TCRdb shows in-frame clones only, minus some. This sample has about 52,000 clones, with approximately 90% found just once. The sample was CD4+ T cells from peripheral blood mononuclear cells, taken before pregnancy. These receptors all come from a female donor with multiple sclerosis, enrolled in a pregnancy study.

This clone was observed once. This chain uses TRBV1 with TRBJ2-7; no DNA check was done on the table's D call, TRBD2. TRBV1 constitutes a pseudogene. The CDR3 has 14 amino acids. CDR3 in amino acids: CTTFATSGRYEQYF. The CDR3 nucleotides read TGCACCACCTTCGCGACTAGCGGCAGATACGAGCAGTACTTC.

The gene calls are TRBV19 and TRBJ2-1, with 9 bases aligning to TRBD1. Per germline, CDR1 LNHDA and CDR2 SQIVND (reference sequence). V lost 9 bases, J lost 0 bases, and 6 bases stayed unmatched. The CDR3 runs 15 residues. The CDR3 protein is CASSDRGSSYNEQFF. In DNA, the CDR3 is TGTGCCAGCTCCGACAGGGGGAGCTCCTACAATGAGCAGTTCTTC. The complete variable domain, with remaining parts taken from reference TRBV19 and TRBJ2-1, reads DGGITQSPKYLFRKEGQNVTLSCEQNLNHDAMYWYRQDPGQGLRLIYYSQIVNDFQKGDIAEGYSVSREKKESFPLTVTSAQKNPTAFYLCASSDRGSSYNEQFFGPGTRLTVL.

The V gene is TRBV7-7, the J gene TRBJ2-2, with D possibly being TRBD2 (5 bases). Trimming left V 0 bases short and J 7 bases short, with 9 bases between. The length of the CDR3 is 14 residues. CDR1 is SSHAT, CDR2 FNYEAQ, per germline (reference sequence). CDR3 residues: CASSLAPGVGELFF. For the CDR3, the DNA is TGTGCCAGCAGCTTAGCCCCCGGGGTCGGGGAGCTGTTTTTT.

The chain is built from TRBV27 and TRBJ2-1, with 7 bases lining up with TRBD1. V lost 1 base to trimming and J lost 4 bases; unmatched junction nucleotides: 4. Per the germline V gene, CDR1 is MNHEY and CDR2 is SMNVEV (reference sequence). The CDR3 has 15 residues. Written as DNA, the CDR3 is TGTGCCAGCAGTTTATTAGGGGGCCGGTACAATGAGCAGTTCTTC. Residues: CASSLLGGRYNEQFF.

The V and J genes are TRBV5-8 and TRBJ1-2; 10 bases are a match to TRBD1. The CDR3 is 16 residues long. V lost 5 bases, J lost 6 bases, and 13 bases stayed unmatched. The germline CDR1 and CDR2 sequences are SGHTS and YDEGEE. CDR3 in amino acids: CASRRTGTGVRDGYTF. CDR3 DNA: TGTGCCAGCAGGCGGACCGGGACAGGGGTGAGGGATGGCTACACCTTC.

CDR3 in amino acids: CASSWGRQGNGYTF. CDR3 sequence (DNA): TGTGCCAGCAGCTGGGGGAGGCAGGGAAATGGCTACACCTTC. The chain has TRBV5-4 and TRBJ1-2; maybe TRBD1 (5 bases). Germline CDR1 reads SGHNT; CDR2 reads YYREEE (reference sequence). The V end lost 3 bases, the J end lost 6 bases, and 15 bases lay between the germline ends. The CDR3 runs to 14 residues.

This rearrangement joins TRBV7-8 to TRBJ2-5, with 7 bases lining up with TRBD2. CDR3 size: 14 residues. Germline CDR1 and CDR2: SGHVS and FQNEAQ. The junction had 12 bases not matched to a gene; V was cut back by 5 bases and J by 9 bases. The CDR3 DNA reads TGTGCCAGCAGCCCTGGGGGGGACGGCTCGGCCCAGTACTTC. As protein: CASSPGGDGSAQYF.

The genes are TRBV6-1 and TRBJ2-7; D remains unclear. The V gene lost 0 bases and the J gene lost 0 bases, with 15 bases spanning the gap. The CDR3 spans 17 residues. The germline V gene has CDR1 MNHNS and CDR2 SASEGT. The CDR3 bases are TGTGCCAGCAGTGAAGCTGCGGCGGCCCATAGCTCCTACGAGCAGTACTTC. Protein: CASSEAAAAHSSYEQYF.

For the CDR3, the DNA is TGTGCCAGCAACGGGGGGGGCTACTCCTACGAGCAGTACTTC. Encoded protein: CASNGGGYSYEQYF. The J gene is TRBJ2-7, the V gene TRBV7-2, with 8 bases matching TRBD2. V shed 7 bases and J 0 bases; nucleotides not matched to a gene: 5. The germline V gene has CDR1 SGHTA and CDR2 FQGNSA. CDR3 size: 14 residues.

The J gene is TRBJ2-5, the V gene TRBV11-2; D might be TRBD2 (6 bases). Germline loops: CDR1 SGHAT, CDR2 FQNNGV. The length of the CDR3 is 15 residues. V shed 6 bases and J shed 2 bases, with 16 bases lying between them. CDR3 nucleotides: TGTGCCAGCAGGTCCTTAGCAGGGAGGCAAGAGACCCAGTACTTC. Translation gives CASRSLAGRQETQYF.

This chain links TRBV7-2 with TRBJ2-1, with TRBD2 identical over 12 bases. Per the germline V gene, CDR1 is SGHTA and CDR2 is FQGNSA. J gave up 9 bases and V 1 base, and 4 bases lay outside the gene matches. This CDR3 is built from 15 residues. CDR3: CASSLELAGGFEQFF. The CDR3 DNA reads TGTGCCAGCAGCTTAGAACTAGCGGGAGGTTTTGAGCAGTTCTTC.

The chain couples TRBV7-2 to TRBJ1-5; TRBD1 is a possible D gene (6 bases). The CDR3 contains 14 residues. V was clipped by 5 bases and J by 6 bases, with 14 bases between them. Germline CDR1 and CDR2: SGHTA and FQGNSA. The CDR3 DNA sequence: TGTGCCAGCAGCCGACGGGGGGCAAGTCAGCCCCAGCATTTT. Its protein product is CASSRRGASQPQHF.

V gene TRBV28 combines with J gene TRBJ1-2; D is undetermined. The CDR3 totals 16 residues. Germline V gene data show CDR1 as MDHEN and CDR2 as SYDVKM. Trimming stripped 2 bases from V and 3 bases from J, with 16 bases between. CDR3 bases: TGTGCCAGCAGTTTAATTTCGGGGAGAAAAGACTATGGCTACACCTTC. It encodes CASSLISGRKDYGYTF.

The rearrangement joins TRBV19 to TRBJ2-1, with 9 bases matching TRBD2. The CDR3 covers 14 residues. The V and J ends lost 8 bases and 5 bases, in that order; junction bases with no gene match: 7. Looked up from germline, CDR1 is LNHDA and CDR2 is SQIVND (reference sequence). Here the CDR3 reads CASDDLAGNNEQFF. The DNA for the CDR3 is TGTGCCAGTGACGACCTAGCGGGAAACAATGAGCAGTTCTTC.

CDR3 nucleotides: TGCGCCAGCAGCCGCTTGACTAGCGGCTCCTACAATGAGCAGTTCTTC. Its translation: CASSRLTSGSYNEQFF. The chain recombines TRBV4-1 with TRBJ2-1, with TRBD2 matching 9 bases. The CDR3 has 16 residues. Germline V gene data show CDR1 as MGHRA and CDR2 as YSYEKL. V lost 4 bases to trimming and J lost 0 bases; unmatched junction nucleotides: 4.

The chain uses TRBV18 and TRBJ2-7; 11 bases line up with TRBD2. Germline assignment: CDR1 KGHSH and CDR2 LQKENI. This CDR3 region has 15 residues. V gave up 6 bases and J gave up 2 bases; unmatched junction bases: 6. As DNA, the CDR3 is TGTGCCAGCTCGCTGACTAGCGGGACTCCCTACGAGCAGTACTTC. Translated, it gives CASSLTSGTPYEQYF.

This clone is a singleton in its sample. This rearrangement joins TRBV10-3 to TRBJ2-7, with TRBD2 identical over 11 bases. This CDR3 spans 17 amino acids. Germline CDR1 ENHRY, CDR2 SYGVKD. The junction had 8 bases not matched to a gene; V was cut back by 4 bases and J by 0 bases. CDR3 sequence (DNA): TGTGCCATCAGTGGGGGCTTAGCGGGAGGGAGCTCCTACGAGCAGTACTTC. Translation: CAISGGLAGGSSYEQYF.

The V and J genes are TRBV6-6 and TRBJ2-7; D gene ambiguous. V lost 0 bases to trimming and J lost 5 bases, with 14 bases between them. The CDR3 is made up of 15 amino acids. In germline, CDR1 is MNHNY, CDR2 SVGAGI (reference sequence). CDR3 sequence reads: CASSYSIGSPDEQYF. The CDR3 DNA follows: TGTGCCAGCAGTTACTCGATCGGGTCGCCGGACGAGCAGTACTTC.

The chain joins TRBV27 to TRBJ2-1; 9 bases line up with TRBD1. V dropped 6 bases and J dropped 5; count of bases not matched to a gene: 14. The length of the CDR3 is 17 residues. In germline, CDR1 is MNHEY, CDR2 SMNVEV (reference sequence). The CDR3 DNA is TGTGCCAGCAGAGTTTTGTTCGGGACAGGGAGGAACAATGAGCAGTTCTTC. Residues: CASRVLFGTGRNNEQFF.

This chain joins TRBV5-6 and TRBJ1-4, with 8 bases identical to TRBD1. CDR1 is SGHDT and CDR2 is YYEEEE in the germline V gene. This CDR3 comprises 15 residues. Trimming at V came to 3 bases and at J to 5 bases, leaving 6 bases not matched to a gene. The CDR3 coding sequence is TGTGCCAGCAGCTCAGGACAGGGTTTAAATGAAAAACTGTTTTTT. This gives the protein CASSSGQGLNEKLFF.

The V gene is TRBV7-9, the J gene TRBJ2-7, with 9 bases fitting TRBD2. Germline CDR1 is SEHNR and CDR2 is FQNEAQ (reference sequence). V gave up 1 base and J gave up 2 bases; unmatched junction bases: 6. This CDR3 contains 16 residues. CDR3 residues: CASSLGLAGPPYEQYF. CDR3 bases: TGTGCCAGCAGCTTAGGTCTAGCGGGACCCCCCTACGAGCAGTACTTC.

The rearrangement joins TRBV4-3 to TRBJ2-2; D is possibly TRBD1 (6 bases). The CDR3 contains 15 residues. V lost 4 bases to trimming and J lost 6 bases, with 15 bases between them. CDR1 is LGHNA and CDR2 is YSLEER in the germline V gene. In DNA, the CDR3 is TGCGCCAGCAGCCCGACAGGTGGATTGTCCGGGGAGCTGTTTTTT. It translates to CASSPTGGLSGELFF.

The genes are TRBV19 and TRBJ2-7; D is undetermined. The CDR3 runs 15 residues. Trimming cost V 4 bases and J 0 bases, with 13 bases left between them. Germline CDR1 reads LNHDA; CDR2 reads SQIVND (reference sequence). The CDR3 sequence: CASSSSGPFSYEQYF. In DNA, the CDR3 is TGTGCCAGTAGTAGCTCAGGTCCCTTCTCCTACGAGCAGTACTTC.

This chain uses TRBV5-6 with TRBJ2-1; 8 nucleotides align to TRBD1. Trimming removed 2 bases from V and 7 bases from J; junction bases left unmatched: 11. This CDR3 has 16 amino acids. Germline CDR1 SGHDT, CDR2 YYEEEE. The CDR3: CASSFTGGIRVNEQFF. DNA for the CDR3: TGTGCCAGCAGCTTCACAGGGGGAATAAGGGTGAATGAGCAGTTCTTC.

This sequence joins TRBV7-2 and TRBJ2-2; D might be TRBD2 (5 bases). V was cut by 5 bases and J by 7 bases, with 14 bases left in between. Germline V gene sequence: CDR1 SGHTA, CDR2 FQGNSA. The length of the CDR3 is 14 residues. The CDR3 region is CASSRVPGGGELFF. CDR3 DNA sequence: TGTGCCAGCAGCCGAGTCCCCGGAGGCGGGGAGCTGTTTTTT.

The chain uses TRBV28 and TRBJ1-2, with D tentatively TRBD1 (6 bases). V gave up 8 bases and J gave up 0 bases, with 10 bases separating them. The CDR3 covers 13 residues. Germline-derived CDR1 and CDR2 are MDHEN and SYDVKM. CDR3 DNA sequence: TGTGCCAGCCGGGGGGGCGCTAACTATGGCTACACCTTC. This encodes CASRGGANYGYTF.

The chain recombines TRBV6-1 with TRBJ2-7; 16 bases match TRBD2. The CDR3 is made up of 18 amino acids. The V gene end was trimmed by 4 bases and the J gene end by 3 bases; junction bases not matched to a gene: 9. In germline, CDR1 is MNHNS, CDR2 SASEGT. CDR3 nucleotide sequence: TGTGCCAGCAGTGCCCAGGGACTAGCGGGAGGGCCCATCTACGAGCAGTACTTC. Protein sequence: CASSAQGLAGGPIYEQYF.

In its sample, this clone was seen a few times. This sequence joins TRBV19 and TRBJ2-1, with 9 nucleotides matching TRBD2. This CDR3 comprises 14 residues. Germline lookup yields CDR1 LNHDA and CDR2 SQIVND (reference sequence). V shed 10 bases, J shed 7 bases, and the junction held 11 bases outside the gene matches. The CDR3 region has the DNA TGTGCCACTATCGCGGCTAGCGGGATTAATGAGCAGTTCTTC. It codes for CATIAASGINEQFF. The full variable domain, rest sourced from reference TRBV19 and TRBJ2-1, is DGGITQSPKYLFRKEGQNVTLSCEQNLNHDAMYWYRQDPGQGLRLIYYSQIVNDFQKGDIAEGYSVSREKKESFPLTVTSAQKNPTAFYLCATIAASGINEQFFGPGTRLTVL.

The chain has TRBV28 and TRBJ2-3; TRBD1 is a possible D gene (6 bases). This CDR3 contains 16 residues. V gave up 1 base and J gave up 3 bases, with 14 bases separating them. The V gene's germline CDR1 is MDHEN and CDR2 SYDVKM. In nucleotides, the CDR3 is TGTGCCAGCAGTTTATTGGCAGGGGTTCGGACAGATACGCAGTATTTT. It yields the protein CASSLLAGVRTDTQYF.

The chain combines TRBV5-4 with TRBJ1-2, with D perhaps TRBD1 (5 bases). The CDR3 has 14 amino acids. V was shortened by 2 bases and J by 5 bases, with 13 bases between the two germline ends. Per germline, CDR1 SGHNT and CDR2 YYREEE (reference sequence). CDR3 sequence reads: CASSLQVPPYGYTF. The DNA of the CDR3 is TGTGCCAGCAGCTTACAGGTCCCCCCTTATGGCTACACCTTC.

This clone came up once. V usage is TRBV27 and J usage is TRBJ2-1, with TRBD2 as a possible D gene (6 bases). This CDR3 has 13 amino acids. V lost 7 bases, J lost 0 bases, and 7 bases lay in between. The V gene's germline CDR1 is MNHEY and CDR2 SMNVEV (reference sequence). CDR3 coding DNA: TGTGCCAGCACCGGGAGCTCCTACAATGAGCAGTTCTTC. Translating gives CASTGSSYNEQFF.

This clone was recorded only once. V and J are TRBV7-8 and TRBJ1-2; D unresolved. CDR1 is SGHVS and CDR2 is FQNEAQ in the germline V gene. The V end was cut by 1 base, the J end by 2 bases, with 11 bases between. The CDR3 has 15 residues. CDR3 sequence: CASSLVANANYGYTF. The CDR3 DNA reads TGTGCCAGCAGCTTAGTGGCCAATGCAAACTATGGCTACACCTTC.